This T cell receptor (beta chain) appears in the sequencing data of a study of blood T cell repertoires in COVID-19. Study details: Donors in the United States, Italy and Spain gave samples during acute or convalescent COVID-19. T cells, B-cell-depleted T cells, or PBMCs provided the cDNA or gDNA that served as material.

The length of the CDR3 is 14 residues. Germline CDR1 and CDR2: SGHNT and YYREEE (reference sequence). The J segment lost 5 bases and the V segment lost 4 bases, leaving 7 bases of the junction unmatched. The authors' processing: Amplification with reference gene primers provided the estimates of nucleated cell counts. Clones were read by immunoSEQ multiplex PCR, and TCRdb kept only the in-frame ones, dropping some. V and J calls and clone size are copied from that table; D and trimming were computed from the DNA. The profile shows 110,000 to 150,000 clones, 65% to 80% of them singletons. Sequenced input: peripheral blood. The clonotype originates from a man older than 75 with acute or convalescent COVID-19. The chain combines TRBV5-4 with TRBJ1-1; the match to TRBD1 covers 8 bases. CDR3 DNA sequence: TGTGCCAGCAGCCCTCGGACAGGGATAACTGAAGCTTTCTTT. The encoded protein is CASSPRTGITEAFF.